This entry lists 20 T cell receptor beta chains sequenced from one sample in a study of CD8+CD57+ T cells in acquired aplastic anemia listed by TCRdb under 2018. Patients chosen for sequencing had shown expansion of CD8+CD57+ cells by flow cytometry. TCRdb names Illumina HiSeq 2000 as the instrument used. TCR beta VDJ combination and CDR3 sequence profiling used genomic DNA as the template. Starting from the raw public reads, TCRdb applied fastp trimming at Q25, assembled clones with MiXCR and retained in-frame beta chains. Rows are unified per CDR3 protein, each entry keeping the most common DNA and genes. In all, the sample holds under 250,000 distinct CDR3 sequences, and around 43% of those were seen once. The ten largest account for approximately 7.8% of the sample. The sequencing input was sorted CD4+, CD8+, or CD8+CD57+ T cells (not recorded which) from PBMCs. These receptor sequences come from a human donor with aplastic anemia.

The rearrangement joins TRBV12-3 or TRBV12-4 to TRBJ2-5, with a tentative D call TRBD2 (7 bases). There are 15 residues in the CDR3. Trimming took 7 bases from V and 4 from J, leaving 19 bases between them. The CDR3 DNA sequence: TGTGCCAGCAATCCAATCGGGGGGCCCGGAGAGACCCAGTACTTC. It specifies CASNPIGGPGETQYF.

The CDR3 loop reads CASSSQGYTEAFF. CDR3 coding DNA: TGTGCCAGCAGTTCGCAGGGGTACACTGAAGCTTTCTTT. This rearrangement joins TRBV7-3 to TRBJ1-1; tentative D call: TRBD1 (6 bases). The length of the CDR3 is 13 residues. Germline CDR1 is SGHTA and CDR2 is FQGTGA. The V gene lost 6 bases and the J gene lost 3 bases, with 11 bases spanning the gap. Full variable domain (missing parts from reference TRBV7-3 and TRBJ1-1): GAGVSQTPSNKVTEKGKYVELRCDPISGHTALYWYRQSLGQGPEFLIYFQGTGAADDSGLPNDRFFAVRPEGSVSTLKIQRTERGDSAVYLCASSSQGYTEAFFGQGTRLTVV.

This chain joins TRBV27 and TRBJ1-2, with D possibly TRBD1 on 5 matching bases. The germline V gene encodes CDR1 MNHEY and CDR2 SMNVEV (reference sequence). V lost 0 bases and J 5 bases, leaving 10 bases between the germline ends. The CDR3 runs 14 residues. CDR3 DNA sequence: TGTGCCAGCAGTTTATCGGGGGAGCGTTATGGCTACACCTTC. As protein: CASSLSGERYGYTF.

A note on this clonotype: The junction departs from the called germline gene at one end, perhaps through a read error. CDR3 sequence: CASSPQGLNTEAF. The CDR3 bases are TGTGCCAGTAGTCCCCAGGGACTGAACACTGAAGCTTTC. The genes are TRBV19 and TRBJ2-6; D perhaps matches TRBD2 (6 bases). CDR1 LNHDA and CDR2 SQIVND come from the germline V gene (reference sequence). This CDR3 is 13 amino acids long.

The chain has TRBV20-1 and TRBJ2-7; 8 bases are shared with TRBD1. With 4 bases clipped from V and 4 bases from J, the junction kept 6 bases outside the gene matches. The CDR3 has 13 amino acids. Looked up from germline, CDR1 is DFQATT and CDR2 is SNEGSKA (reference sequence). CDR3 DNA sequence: TGCAGTGCTAAAAGACAGGGGTCGTACGAGCAGTACTTC. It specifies CSAKRQGSYEQYF.

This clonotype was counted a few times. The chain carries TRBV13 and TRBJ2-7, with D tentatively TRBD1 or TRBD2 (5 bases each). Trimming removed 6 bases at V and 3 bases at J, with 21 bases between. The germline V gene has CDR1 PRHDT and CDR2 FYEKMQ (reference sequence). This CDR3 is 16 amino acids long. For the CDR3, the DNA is TGTGCCAGCAGTCCATCCTTAGGGGAGTACGGCTACGAGCAGTACTTC. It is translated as CASSPSLGEYGYEQYF.

The CDR3 spells CASSTTGARNSPLHF. In nucleotides, the CDR3 is TGTGCCAGCAGTACTACAGGGGCCCGTAATTCACCCCTCCACTTT. The rearrangement uses TRBV2 and TRBJ1-6; 7 nucleotides match TRBD1. The germline gives CDR1 SNHLY, CDR2 FYNNEI. This CDR3 is built from 15 residues. Trimming at V came to 5 bases and at J to 6 bases, leaving 7 bases not matched to a gene.

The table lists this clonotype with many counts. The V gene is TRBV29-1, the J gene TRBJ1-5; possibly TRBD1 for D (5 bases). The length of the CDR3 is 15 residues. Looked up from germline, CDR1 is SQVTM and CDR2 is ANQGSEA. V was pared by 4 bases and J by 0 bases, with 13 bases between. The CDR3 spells CSVAISTDSNQPQHF. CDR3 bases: TGCAGCGTTGCAATTTCGACAGATAGCAATCAGCCCCAGCATTTT.

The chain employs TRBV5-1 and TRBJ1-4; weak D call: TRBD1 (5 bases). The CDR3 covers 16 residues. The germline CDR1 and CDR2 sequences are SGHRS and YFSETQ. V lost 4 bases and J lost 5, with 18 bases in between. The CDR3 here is CASSPGFAGLNEKLFF. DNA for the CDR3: TGCGCCAGCAGCCCAGGGTTTGCAGGGTTAAATGAAAAACTGTTTTTT.

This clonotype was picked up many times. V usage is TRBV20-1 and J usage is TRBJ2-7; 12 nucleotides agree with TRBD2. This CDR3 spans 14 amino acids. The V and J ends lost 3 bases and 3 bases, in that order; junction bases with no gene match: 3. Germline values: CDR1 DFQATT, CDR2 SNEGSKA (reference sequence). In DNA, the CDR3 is TGCAGTGCTAGGGAGACTAGCGGGGGCTACGAGCAGTACTTC. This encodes CSARETSGGYEQYF.

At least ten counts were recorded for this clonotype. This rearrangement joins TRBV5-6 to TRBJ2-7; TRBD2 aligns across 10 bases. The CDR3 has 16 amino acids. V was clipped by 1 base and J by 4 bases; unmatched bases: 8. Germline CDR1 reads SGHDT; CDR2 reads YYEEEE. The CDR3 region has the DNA TGTGCCAGCAGCTTGTCTAGCGGGAGACCCCATTACGAGCAGTACTTC. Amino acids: CASSLSSGRPHYEQYF.

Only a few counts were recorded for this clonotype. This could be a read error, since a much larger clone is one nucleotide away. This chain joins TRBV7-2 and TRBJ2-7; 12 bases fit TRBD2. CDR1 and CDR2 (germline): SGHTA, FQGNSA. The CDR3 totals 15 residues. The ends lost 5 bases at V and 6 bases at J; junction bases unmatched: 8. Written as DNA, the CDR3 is TGTGCCAGCAGCGCGTGGACTAGCGGGGTCTGCGAGCAGTACTTC. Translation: CASSAWTSGVCEQYF.

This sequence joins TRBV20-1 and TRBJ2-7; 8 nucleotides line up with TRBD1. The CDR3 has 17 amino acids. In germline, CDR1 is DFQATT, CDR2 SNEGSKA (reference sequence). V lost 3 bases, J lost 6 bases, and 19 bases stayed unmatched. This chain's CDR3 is CSARGQDLGADSLEQYF. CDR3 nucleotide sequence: TGCAGTGCTAGGGGACAGGATTTGGGAGCAGACTCCCTCGAGCAGTACTTC.

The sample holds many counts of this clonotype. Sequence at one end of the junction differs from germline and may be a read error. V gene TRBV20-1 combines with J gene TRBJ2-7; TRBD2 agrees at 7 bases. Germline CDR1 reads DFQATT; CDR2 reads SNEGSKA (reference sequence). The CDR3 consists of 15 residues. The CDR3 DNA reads TGCAGTGCTAGAGATGGAGCCGGGACTACCTATGAGCAGTACTTC. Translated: CSARDGAGTTYEQYF.

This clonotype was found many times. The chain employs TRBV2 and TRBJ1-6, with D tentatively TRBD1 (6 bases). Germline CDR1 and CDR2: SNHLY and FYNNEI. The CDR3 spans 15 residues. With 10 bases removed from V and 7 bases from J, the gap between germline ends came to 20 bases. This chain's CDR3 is CATDRRRTANSPLHF. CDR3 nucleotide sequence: TGTGCCACCGACCGGCGGAGGACAGCCAATTCACCCCTCCACTTT. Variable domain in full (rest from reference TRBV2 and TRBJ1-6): EPEVTQTPSHQVTQMGQEVILRCVPISNHLYFYWYRQILGQKVEFLVSFYNNEISEKSEIFDDQFSVERPDGSNFTLKIRSTKLEDSAMYFCATDRRRTANSPLHFGNGTRLTVT.

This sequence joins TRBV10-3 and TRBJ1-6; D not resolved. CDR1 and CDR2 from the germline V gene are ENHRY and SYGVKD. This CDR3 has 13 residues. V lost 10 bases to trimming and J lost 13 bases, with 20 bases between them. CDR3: CASSTQPRSPLHF. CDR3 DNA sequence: TGTGCCAGCAGCACCCAACCCCGTTCGCCCCTCCACTTT.

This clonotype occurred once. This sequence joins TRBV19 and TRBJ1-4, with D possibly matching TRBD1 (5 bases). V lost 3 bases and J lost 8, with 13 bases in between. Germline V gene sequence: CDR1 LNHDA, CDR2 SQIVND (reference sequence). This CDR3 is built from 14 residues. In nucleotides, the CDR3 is TGTGCCAGTAGTATCGGAGGGGCATCCGAAAAACTGTTTTTT. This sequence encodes CASSIGGASEKLFF.

CDR3 residues: CATSRVQGDQPQHF. The DNA of the CDR3 is TGTGCCACCAGCAGAGTTCAGGGGGATCAGCCCCAGCATTTT. This chain joins TRBV15 and TRBJ1-5; 7 bases map to TRBD1. The CDR3 loop spans 14 amino acids. The germline gives CDR1 LNHNV, CDR2 YYDKDF (reference sequence). After removal of 1 base from V and 5 bases from J, the junction contained 2 bases not matched to a gene.

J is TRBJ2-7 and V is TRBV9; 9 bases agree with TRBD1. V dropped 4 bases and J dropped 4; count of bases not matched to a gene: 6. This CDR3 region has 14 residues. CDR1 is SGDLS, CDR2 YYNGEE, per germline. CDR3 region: CASSKRDREYEQYF. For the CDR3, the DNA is TGTGCCAGCAGCAAAAGGGACAGGGAATACGAGCAGTACTTC.

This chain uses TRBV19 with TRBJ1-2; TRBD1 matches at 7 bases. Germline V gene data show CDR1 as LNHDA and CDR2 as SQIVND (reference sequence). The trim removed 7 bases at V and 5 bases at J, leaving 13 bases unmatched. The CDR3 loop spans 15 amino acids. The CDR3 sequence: CASTPFTGERYGYTF. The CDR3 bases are TGTGCCAGTACCCCTTTCACAGGGGAGCGGTATGGCTACACCTTC. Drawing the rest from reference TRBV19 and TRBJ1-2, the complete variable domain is DGGITQSPKYLFRKEGQNVTLSCEQNLNHDAMYWYRQDPGQGLRLIYYSQIVNDFQKGDIAEGYSVSREKKESFPLTVTSAQKNPTAFYLCASTPFTGERYGYTFGSGTRLTVV.